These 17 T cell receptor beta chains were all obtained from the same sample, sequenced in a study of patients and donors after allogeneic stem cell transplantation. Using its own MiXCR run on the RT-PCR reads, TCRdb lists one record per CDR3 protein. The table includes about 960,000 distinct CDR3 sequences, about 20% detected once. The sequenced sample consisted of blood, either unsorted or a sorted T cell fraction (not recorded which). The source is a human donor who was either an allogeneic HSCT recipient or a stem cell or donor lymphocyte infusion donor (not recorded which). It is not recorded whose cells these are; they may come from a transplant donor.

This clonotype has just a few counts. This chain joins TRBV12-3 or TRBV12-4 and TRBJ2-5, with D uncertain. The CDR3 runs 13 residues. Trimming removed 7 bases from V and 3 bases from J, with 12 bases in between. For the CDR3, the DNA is TGTGCCAGCACCCTTCCAGGAGAAGAGACCCAGTACTTC. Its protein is CASTLPGEETQYF.

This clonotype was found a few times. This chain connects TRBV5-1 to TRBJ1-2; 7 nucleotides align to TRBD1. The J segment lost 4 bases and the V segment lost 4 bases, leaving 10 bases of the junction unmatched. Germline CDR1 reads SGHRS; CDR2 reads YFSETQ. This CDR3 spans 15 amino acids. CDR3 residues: CASSPVRDSPYGYTF. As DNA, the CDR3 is TGCGCCAGCAGCCCCGTCCGGGACAGTCCCTATGGCTACACCTTC. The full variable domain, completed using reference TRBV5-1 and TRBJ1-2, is KAGVTQTPRYLIKTRGQQVTLSCSPISGHRSVSWYQQTPGQGLQFLFEYFSETQRNKGNFPGRFSGRQFSNSRSEMNVSTLELGDSALYLCASSPVRDSPYGYTFGSGTRLTVV.

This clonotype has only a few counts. The CDR3 region has the DNA TGTGCCTGGCATCACAACTACCTGCACGAGCAGTACTTC. This sequence encodes CAWHHNYLHEQYF. The chain combines TRBV30 with TRBJ2-7; unclear D gene. Trimming took off 5 bases at V and 5 bases at J, with 16 bases between the two ends. CDR3 size: 13 residues. The germline CDR1 and CDR2 sequences are GTSNPN and SVGIG (reference sequence).

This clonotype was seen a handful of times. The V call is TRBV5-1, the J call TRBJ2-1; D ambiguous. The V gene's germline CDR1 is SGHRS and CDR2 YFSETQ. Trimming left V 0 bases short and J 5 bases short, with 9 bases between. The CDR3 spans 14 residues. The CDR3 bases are TGCGCCAGCAGCTTGGATGGACCCAACAATGAGCAGTTCTTC. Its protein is CASSLDGPNNEQFF.

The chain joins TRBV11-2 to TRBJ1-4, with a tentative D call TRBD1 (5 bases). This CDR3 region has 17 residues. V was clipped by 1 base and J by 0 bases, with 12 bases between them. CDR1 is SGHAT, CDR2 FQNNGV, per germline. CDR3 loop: CASSLGTLRATNEKLFF. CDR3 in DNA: TGTGCCAGCAGCTTAGGGACCCTCAGGGCAACTAATGAAAAACTGTTTTTT.

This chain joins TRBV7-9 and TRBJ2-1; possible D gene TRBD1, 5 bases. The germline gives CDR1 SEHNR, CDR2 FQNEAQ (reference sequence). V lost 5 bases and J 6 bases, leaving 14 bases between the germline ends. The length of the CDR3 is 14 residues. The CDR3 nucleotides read TGTGCCAGCAGCCTTGAGCGTAGGGGCAATGAGCAGTTCTTC. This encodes CASSLERRGNEQFF.

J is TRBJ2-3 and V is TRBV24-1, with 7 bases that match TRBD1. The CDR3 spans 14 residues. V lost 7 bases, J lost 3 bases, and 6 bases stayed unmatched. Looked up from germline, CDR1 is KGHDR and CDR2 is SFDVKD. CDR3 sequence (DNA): TGTGCCACCAGCCTCCCAGGGGGTACAGATACGCAGTATTTT. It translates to CATSLPGGTDTQYF.

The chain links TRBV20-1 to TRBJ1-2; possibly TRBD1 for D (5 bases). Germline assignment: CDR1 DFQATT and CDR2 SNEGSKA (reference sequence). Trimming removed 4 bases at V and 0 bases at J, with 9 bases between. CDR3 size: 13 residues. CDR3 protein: CSAMGGANYGYTF. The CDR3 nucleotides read TGCAGTGCTATGGGGGGAGCTAACTATGGCTACACCTTC.

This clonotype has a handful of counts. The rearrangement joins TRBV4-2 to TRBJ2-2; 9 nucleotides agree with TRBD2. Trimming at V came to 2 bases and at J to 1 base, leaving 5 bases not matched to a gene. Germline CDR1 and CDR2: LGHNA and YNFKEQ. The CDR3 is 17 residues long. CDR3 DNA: TGTGCCAGCAGCCAAAGACTAGCGGACCTGAACACCGGGGAGCTGTTTTTT. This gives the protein CASSQRLADLNTGELFF.

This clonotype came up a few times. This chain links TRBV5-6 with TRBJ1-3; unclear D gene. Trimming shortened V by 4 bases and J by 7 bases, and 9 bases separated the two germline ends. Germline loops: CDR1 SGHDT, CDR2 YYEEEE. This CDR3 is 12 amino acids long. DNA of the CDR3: TGTGCCAGCAGCGGACTCGTTAACACCATATATTTT. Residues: CASSGLVNTIYF.

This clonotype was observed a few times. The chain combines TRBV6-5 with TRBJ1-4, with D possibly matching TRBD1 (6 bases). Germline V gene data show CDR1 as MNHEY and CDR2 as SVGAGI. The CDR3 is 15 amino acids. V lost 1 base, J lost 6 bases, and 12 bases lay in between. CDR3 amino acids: CASSYYGGPDEKLFF. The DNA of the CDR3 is TGTGCCAGCAGTTACTACGGGGGGCCGGATGAAAAACTGTTTTTT.

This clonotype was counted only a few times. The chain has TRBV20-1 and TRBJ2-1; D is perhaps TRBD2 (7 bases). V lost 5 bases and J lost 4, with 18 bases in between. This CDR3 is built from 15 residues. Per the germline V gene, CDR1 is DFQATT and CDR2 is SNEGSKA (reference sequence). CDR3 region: CSAPRGRGLYNEQFF. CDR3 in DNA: TGCAGTGCTCCACGGGGGCGGGGGCTATACAATGAGCAGTTCTTC.

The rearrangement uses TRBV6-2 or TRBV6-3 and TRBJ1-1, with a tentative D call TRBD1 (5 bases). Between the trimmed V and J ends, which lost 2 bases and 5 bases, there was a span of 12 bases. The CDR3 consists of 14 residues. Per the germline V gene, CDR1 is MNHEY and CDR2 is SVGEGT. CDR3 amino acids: CASSYRGSGTEAFF. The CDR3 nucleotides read TGTGCCAGCAGTTACCGGGGCTCGGGGACTGAAGCTTTCTTT.

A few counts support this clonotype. As DNA, the CDR3 is TGCAGTGCTAGAGCCGCTAGATCTGAGCAGTTCTTC. Encoded protein: CSARAARSEQFF. The rearrangement joins TRBV20-1 to TRBJ2-1, with unresolved D. The CDR3 consists of 12 residues. Germline values: CDR1 DFQATT, CDR2 SNEGSKA (reference sequence). With 1 base removed from V and 9 bases from J, the gap between germline ends came to 10 bases.

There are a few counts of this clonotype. CDR3 region: CASSPTNNYGYTF. The CDR3 coding sequence is TGTGCCAGCAGCCCGACCAACAACTATGGCTACACCTTC. The gene calls are TRBV7-2 and TRBJ1-2, with D unresolved. Trimming shortened V by 5 bases and J by 2 bases, and 9 bases separated the two germline ends. The CDR3 runs 13 residues. Germline lookup yields CDR1 SGHTA and CDR2 FQGNSA.

CDR3 bases: TGTGCCAGCAGCCAAGAAAGCGGGAACACCGGGGAGCTGTTTTTT. Its protein is CASSQESGNTGELFF. The chain uses TRBV4-2 and TRBJ2-2, with D perhaps matching TRBD2 (5 bases). V gave up 0 bases and J gave up 1 base, with 6 bases separating them. Germline-derived CDR1 and CDR2 are LGHNA and YNFKEQ. The CDR3 has 15 amino acids.

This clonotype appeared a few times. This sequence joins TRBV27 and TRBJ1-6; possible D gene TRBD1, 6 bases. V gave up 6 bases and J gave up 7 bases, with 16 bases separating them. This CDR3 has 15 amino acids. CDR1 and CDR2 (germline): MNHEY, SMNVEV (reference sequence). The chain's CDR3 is CASRGGEVMNSPLHF. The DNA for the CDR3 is TGTGCCAGCAGAGGGGGGGAAGTAATGAATTCACCCCTCCACTTT.